Sequencing of this TCR beta chain was carried out in a study of shared clonotypes between healthy human individuals. Each PCR replicate from the sorted subsets contained about 200 ng DNA, which is about 30,000 T cell genomes. TCRdb's table, derived via immunoSEQ multiplex PCR, lists solely in-frame clones and lacks some. This sample has millions of clones, with around 90% found just once. With 5 bases removed from V and 9 bases from J, the gap between germline ends came to 14 bases. CDR3 size: 13 residues. Germline values: CDR1 MDHEN, CDR2 SYDVKM. Caucasian adults residing in Nashville, Tennessee made up all the donors. This clone was counted a few times.

The TCR comes from a man aged 18 to 30 in good health. The chain employs TRBV28 and TRBJ1-5, with a possible D match to TRBD1 (6 bases). The sequenced material came from naive CD4+ T cells sorted from blood. Subset here: CD45RA+ positively selected. The CDR3 DNA follows: TGTGCCAGCAGTACAGGGTCTTTAGGGCCCCAGCATTTT. The encoded protein is CASSTGSLGPQHF.